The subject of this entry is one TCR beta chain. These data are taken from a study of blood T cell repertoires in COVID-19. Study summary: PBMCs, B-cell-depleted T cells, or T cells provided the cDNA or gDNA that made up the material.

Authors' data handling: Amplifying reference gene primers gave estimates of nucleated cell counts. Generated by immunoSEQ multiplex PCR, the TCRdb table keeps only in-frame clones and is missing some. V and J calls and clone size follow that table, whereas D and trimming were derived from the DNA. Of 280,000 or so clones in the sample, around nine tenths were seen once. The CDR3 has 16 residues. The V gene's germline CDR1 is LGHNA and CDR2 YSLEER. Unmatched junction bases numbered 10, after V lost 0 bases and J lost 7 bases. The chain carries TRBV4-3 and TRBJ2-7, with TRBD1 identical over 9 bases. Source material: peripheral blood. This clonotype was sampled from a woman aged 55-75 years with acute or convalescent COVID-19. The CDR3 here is CASSQEWGQGRGEQYF. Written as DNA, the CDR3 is TGCGCCAGCAGCCAAGAGTGGGGACAGGGCCGCGGAGAGCAGTACTTC.